This T cell receptor beta chain was retrieved from a study of blood T cell repertoires in COVID-19. Study-level background: From T cells, B-cell-depleted T cells, or PBMCs came the material, which was cDNA or gDNA.

Profiled with immunoSEQ multiplex PCR; TCRdb holds only in-frame clones, not every one. The sample has about 120,000 clones; under 90% are singletons. CDR3 length equals 17 residues. CDR1 and CDR2 (germline): LNHDA, SQIVND (reference sequence). V was pared by 5 bases and J by 2 bases, with 6 bases of the junction left unmatched. Sequenced: peripheral blood. The TCR originated in a man in his 60s with acute or convalescent COVID-19. The chain joins TRBV19 to TRBJ2-6; 10 positions match TRBD1. The CDR3 DNA reads as TGTGCCAGTAGTGCGGACAGGGGGATTCCTGGGGCCAACGTCCTGACTTTC. Its protein is CASSADRGIPGANVLTF.